These 14 T cell receptor beta chains came from one sample sequenced in a study of beta chain features in type 1 diabetes. Antigens for these TCRs are unknown. Study results and caveats: Among patients with Type 1 diabetes, TCRB CDR3s were moderately but significantly shorter in every one of the four CD4+ subsets.

What was sequenced were expressed TCRB transcripts, since all of the isolated RNA had been reverse transcribed. Generated by immunoSEQ multiplex PCR, the TCRdb table keeps only in-frame clones and is missing some. This sample has about 160,000 clones, with 7.8% found just once. Sequenced: central memory CD4+ T cells from blood. The source of these receptors is a woman aged 35 to 49 with type 1 diabetes.

This sequence joins TRBV7-9 and TRBJ1-1, with D possibly matching TRBD1 (6 bases). Trimming left V 1 base short and J 7 bases short, with 10 bases between. The CDR3 has 13 amino acids. The germline V gene has CDR1 SEHNR and CDR2 FQNEAQ (reference sequence). The CDR3 coding sequence is TGTGCCAGCAGCTTAGGGGACATCTTTGAAGCTTTCTTT. Protein: CASSLGDIFEAFF.

On this clone: At one end the junction does not follow the germline gene, possibly because of a read error. The chain combines TRBV7-2 with TRBJ2-2, with unresolved D. The CDR3 contains 13 residues. CDR1 is SGHTA and CDR2 is FQGNSA in the germline V gene. Here the CDR3 reads CASSPGAAGELFF. CDR3 DNA: TGCGCCAGCAGCCCGGGTGCCGCCGGGGAGCTGTTTTTT.

CDR3 DNA sequence: TGTGCCAGCAGCTTCAAAGATACGCAGTATTTT. Translating it yields CASSFKDTQYF. The J gene is TRBJ2-3, the V gene TRBV7-2, with D unresolved. V lost 3 bases to trimming and J lost 5 bases, with 3 bases between them. Germline-derived CDR1 and CDR2 are SGHTA and FQGNSA. The CDR3 consists of 11 residues.

The chain has TRBV28 and TRBJ1-2, with TRBD1 as a possible D gene (6 bases). The V end lost 6 bases, the J end lost 6 bases, and 20 bases lay between the germline ends. Germline V gene lookup returns CDR1 MDHEN and CDR2 SYDVKM. CDR3 length equals 15 residues. CDR3 bases: TGTGCCAGCAGGGAAGGACAGTGGGATCAAAATGGCTACACCTTC. This encodes CASREGQWDQNGYTF.

V usage is TRBV18 and J usage is TRBJ1-2; possibly TRBD1 for D (6 bases). Deletions cut 2 bases from V and 4 bases from J, with 17 bases between. There are 16 residues in the CDR3. Germline CDR1 KGHSH, CDR2 LQKENI. The CDR3 spells CASSPEMGGRGYGYTF. DNA for the CDR3: TGTGCCAGCTCACCAGAGATGGGGGGGCGCGGCTATGGCTACACCTTC.

This chain links TRBV7-8 with TRBJ1-1; D is ambiguous. Between the trimmed V and J ends, which lost 1 base and 0 bases, there was a span of 3 bases. The V gene's germline CDR1 is SGHVS and CDR2 FQNEAQ. This CDR3 contains 13 residues. Written as DNA, the CDR3 is TGTGCCAGCAGCTTAGGTATGAACACTGAAGCTTTCTTT. Its protein product is CASSLGMNTEAFF.

Only a few counts were recorded for this clone. CDR3 sequence reads: CASSPDSENQPQHF. CDR3 nucleotides: TGCGCCAGCAGCCCGGACTCGGAAAATCAGCCCCAGCATTTT. The chain links TRBV5-1 to TRBJ1-5, with D unresolved. The CDR3 length is 14 residues. V shed 4 bases and J shed 4 bases, with 12 bases lying between them. The V gene's germline CDR1 is SGHRS and CDR2 YFSETQ.

This clone was found a few times. The V call is TRBV14, the J call TRBJ2-1; the match to TRBD2 covers 7 bases. V shed 4 bases, J shed 0 bases, and the junction held 3 bases outside the gene matches. The germline V gene encodes CDR1 SGHDN and CDR2 FVKESK. The CDR3 is 15 residues long. CDR3: CASSLRGDSYNEQFF. The CDR3 DNA reads as TGTGCCAGCAGCCTACGGGGGGACTCCTACAATGAGCAGTTCTTC.

In its sample, this clone was seen a few times. V gene TRBV27 combines with J gene TRBJ2-4; 9 bases match TRBD2. Per the germline V gene, CDR1 is MNHEY and CDR2 is SMNVEV (reference sequence). Germline trimming cut 0 bases from V and 2 bases from J; bases unmatched to any gene: 5. CDR3 size: 17 residues. The CDR3 region is CASSLSREGLTKNIQYF. Here the CDR3 DNA reads TGTGCCAGCAGTTTATCGCGGGAGGGCTTAACCAAAAACATTCAGTACTTC.

This clone was detected only a few times. The rearrangement links TRBV30 to TRBJ2-5; D possibly corresponds to TRBD2 (5 bases). Per the germline V gene, CDR1 is GTSNPN and CDR2 is SVGIG (reference sequence). Trimming removed 0 bases at V and 4 bases at J, with 15 bases between. This CDR3 spans 15 amino acids. CDR3 amino acids: CAWSVALGSGETQYF. CDR3 bases: TGTGCCTGGAGTGTTGCTTTAGGGAGTGGAGAGACCCAGTACTTC.

The V call is TRBV2, the J call TRBJ2-5; 10 bases agree with TRBD2. Matching the DNA end better, TRBJ2-7 makes the J call doubtful. Germline lookup yields CDR1 SNHLY and CDR2 FYNNEI. The CDR3 extends over 15 amino acids. CDR3 in DNA: TGTGCCAGCATTCCCCAGCGGGGGGGCTCCTACGAGCAGTACTTC. It yields the protein CASIPQRGGSYEQYF.

In its sample, this clone was seen many times. The chain is built from TRBV5-1 and TRBJ2-5, with TRBD2 identical over 9 bases. CDR3 length equals 14 residues. The V gene end was trimmed by 2 bases and the J gene end by 2 bases; junction bases not matched to a gene: 1. CDR1 is SGHRS and CDR2 is YFSETQ in the germline V gene. The CDR3 region has the DNA TGCGCCAGCAGCTTAGCGGGGGGACAAGAGACCCAGTACTTC. The encoded protein is CASSLAGGQETQYF.

This clone was counted a few times. This chain connects TRBV28 to TRBJ1-4; TRBD1 might be the D (5 bases). The CDR3 length is 13 residues. The germline CDR1 and CDR2 sequences are MDHEN and SYDVKM. With 4 bases removed from V and 10 bases from J, the gap between germline ends came to 13 bases. The CDR3 here is CASSSGQGRKLFF. In DNA, the CDR3 is TGTGCCAGCAGTTCCGGTCAGGGTCGAAAACTGTTTTTT.

The CDR3 is CASSLQGEKLFF. The CDR3 bases are TGTGCCAGCAGTTTACAGGGTGAAAAACTGTTTTTT. This chain links TRBV6-6 with TRBJ1-4; D is possibly TRBD1 (6 bases). Germline loops: CDR1 MNHNY, CDR2 SVGAGI (reference sequence). CDR3 length: 12 residues. V was cut by 4 bases and J by 7 bases, with 7 bases left in between.